Each of the 26 T cell receptor beta chains below was sequenced from the same sample in a study of early T cells in non-severe SARS-CoV-2 infection. TCRdb used MiXCR to reprocess the 5' RACE reads, holding one entry per CDR3 protein. The sample records tens of thousands of distinct CDR3 sequences, 11% being singletons. The sequenced sample was whole blood, obtained at baseline. Every receptor here comes from an adult who was a healthcare worker with PCR-confirmed SARS-CoV-2 infection or an uninfected control (not recorded which).

The chain is built from TRBV3-1 and TRBJ1-3, with D hard to call. Germline V gene data show CDR1 as LGHDT and CDR2 as YNNKEL (reference sequence). Trimming removed 1 base from V and 1 base from J, with 14 bases in between. This CDR3 is 17 amino acids long. CDR3 nucleotides: TGTGCCAGCAGCCAAGGGGCGAGCCCCCTATCTGGAAACACCATATATTTT. Encoded protein: CASSQGASPLSGNTIYF.

This clonotype turned up a few times. This rearrangement joins TRBV6-6 to TRBJ1-2; D call uncertain. This CDR3 has 14 residues. CDR1 is MNHNY and CDR2 is SVGAGI in the germline V gene (reference sequence). V lost 0 bases and J lost 8, with 13 bases in between. Here the CDR3 DNA reads TGTGCCAGCAGTTACTCTTCAGATTCGGCAGGCTACACCTTC. Translation: CASSYSSDSAGYTF.

The gene calls are TRBV30 and TRBJ2-7; a possible D gene is TRBD1 (6 bases). Per germline, CDR1 GTSNPN and CDR2 SVGIG (reference sequence). This CDR3 has 13 residues. V shed 4 bases and J shed 6 bases, with 16 bases lying between them. CDR3 sequence: CAWTGDAGSEQYF. In nucleotides, the CDR3 is TGTGCCTGGACAGGGGATGCTGGGTCCGAGCAGTACTTC. The whole variable domain, filled in from reference TRBV30 and TRBJ2-7, reads SQTIHQWPATLVQPVGSPLSLECTVEGTSNPNLYWYRQAAGRGLQLLFYSVGIGQISSEVPQNLSASRPQDRQFILSSKKLLLSDSGFYLCAWTGDAGSEQYFGPGTRLTVT.

The genes are TRBV19 and TRBJ1-2; D is ambiguous. There are 17 residues in the CDR3. Trimming stripped 4 bases from V and 5 bases from J, with 23 bases between. In germline, CDR1 is LNHDA, CDR2 SQIVND (reference sequence). This chain's CDR3 is CASSTPLTDGPLYGYTF. CDR3 nucleotides: TGTGCCAGTAGTACCCCCTTGACCGACGGTCCCCTATATGGCTACACCTTC.

This chain uses TRBV30 with TRBJ2-2; TRBD1 aligns across 9 bases. Trimming at V came to 7 bases and at J to 5 bases, leaving 14 bases not matched to a gene. Germline V gene lookup returns CDR1 GTSNPN and CDR2 SVGIG (reference sequence). The CDR3 is made up of 16 amino acids. CDR3 sequence: CAYKPGTGLVTGELFF. CDR3 DNA: TGTGCCTACAAGCCCGGGACAGGGTTGGTTACCGGGGAGCTGTTTTTT.

This clonotype appeared many times. V is TRBV11-2 and J is TRBJ2-7; no firm D call. V lost 4 bases, J lost 2 bases, and 3 bases lay in between. The CDR3 length is 11 residues. Germline V lookup: CDR1 SGHAT, CDR2 FQNNGV. The CDR3 spells CASSSTYEQYF. Here the CDR3 DNA reads TGTGCCAGCAGCTCGACCTACGAGCAGTACTTC.

A few counts support this clonotype. This chain links TRBV10-3 with TRBJ1-6; D gene ambiguous. Trimming cost V 0 bases and J 14 bases, with 11 bases left between them. Germline V gene data show CDR1 as ENHRY and CDR2 as SYGVKD. CDR3 length equals 13 residues. The CDR3 DNA is TGTGCCATCAGTGAGTCGGTTAGCCGGGCCCTCCACTTT. Translated: CAISESVSRALHF.

The chain links TRBV5-1 to TRBJ2-3; tentative D call: TRBD1 (5 bases). The CDR3 runs to 13 residues. Germline CDR1 reads SGHRS; CDR2 reads YFSETQ. V lost 4 bases and J 0 bases, leaving 6 bases between the germline ends. The CDR3 loop reads CASSRGSTDTQYF. Here the CDR3 DNA reads TGCGCCAGCAGCAGGGGCAGCACAGATACGCAGTATTTT.

The CDR3 reads CASSPRGEGSYNSPLHF. The CDR3 DNA is TGTGCCAGCAGTCCCAGGGGAGAGGGCTCCTATAATTCACCCCTCCACTTT. This sequence joins TRBV27 and TRBJ1-6; D is possibly TRBD1 (6 bases). The length of the CDR3 is 17 residues. The V and J ends lost 5 bases and 0 bases respectively, with 14 bases between them. Germline V gene sequence: CDR1 MNHEY, CDR2 SMNVEV (reference sequence).

Many counts were recorded for this clonotype. The J gene is TRBJ1-2, the V gene TRBV9; the D is unclear. Trimming took 4 bases from V and 4 from J, leaving 20 bases between them. Germline V gene data show CDR1 as SGDLS and CDR2 as YYNGEE. The CDR3 loop spans 16 amino acids. CDR3 residues: CASSLSSREVGYGYTF. The CDR3, as DNA: TGTGCCAGCAGCCTAAGCAGTAGGGAGGTCGGCTATGGCTACACCTTC.

V and J are TRBV3-1 and TRBJ2-7; TRBD2 matches 13 bases. V trimming: 4 bases; J trimming: 3 bases; junction bases outside the gene matches: 0. Germline lookup yields CDR1 LGHDT and CDR2 YNNKEL (reference sequence). This CDR3 spans 14 amino acids. In DNA form, the CDR3 reads TGTGCCAGCAGCCGGACTAGCGGGGGCTACGAGCAGTACTTC. Protein sequence: CASSRTSGGYEQYF.

V is TRBV11-2 and J is TRBJ2-5; D possibly corresponds to TRBD1 (6 bases). Per the germline V gene, CDR1 is SGHAT and CDR2 is FQNNGV. This CDR3 has 16 amino acids. Deletions cut 5 bases from V and 2 bases from J, with 18 bases between. The DNA for the CDR3 is TGTGCCAGCAGCGACAAACAGGGAAGGGGGCAAGAGACCCAGTACTTC. It translates to CASSDKQGRGQETQYF.

J is TRBJ1-2 and V is TRBV6-2 or TRBV6-3; unclear D gene. Trimming took 7 bases from V and 4 from J, leaving 10 bases between them. Germline CDR1 is MNHEY and CDR2 is SVGEGT. The CDR3 has 12 amino acids. This CDR3 is CASTNPFYGYTF. The CDR3 DNA reads TGTGCCAGCACCAACCCATTCTATGGCTACACCTTC.

The CDR3 coding sequence is TGCAGTGCTAATGCTGGGGTAGGCACAGATACGCAGTATTTT. Translation gives CSANAGVGTDTQYF. The gene calls are TRBV20-1 and TRBJ2-3, with D uncertain. The V gene lost 4 bases and the J gene lost 1 base, with 12 bases spanning the gap. Germline loops: CDR1 DFQATT, CDR2 SNEGSKA (reference sequence). CDR3 length equals 14 residues.

The chain carries TRBV20-1 and TRBJ2-3; D assignment may be TRBD1 or TRBD2 (5 bases each). This CDR3 has 13 residues. V lost 4 bases to trimming and J lost 2 bases, with 10 bases between them. Germline CDR1 is DFQATT and CDR2 is SNEGSKA (reference sequence). The CDR3, as DNA: TGCAGTGCTACTGGGACGCACACAGATACGCAGTATTTT. Translation: CSATGTHTDTQYF.

The chain has TRBV4-3 and TRBJ2-5, with D perhaps matching TRBD2 (5 bases). Germline CDR1 LGHNA, CDR2 YSLEER. The germline V and J ends were trimmed by 0 bases and 5 bases, with 13 bases remaining between them. The CDR3 loop spans 15 amino acids. The CDR3 here is CASSQDYEGAETQYF. The CDR3 DNA is TGCGCCAGCAGCCAAGATTACGAGGGAGCCGAGACCCAGTACTTC.

This clonotype has only a few counts. V is TRBV29-1 and J is TRBJ2-3; the match to TRBD2 covers 11 bases. Germline V gene data show CDR1 as SQVTM and CDR2 as ANQGSEA. V dropped 6 bases and J dropped 5; count of bases not matched to a gene: 7. The CDR3 contains 14 residues. The CDR3 DNA is TGCAGCGTAGTTAGCGGGGGGGCCGTAGATACGCAGTATTTT. It specifies CSVVSGGAVDTQYF.

About this clonotype itself: A much larger clone differs from this one at a single base, so this may be a read error. The rearrangement joins TRBV5-1 to TRBJ2-2; possible D gene TRBD2, 5 bases. The germline V gene has CDR1 SGHRS and CDR2 YFSETQ. The CDR3 covers 14 residues. The CDR3 here is CASRPPSVTGELLF. CDR3 in DNA: TGCGCCAGTCGGCCGCCTTCAGTAACCGGGGAGCTGCTTTTT.

This clonotype was counted many times. This rearrangement joins TRBV12-3 or TRBV12-4 to TRBJ1-3; TRBD1 might be the D (5 bases). The CDR3 extends over 16 amino acids. Trimming removed 3 bases from V and 4 bases from J, with 16 bases in between. CDR3 amino acids: CASSFIWGGGGNTIYF. The CDR3 DNA is TGTGCCAGCAGTTTTATTTGGGGGGGTGGAGGAAACACCATATATTTT.

This clonotype was detected many times. The CDR3 sequence is CASTTLGVLGQGYTEAFF. Here the CDR3 DNA reads TGTGCCAGCACCACCTTAGGGGTTCTGGGGCAGGGGTATACTGAAGCTTTCTTT. The chain uses TRBV27 and TRBJ1-1, with a tentative D call TRBD1 (6 bases). CDR1 and CDR2 from the germline V gene are MNHEY and SMNVEV (reference sequence). V was clipped by 7 bases and J by 5 bases, with 29 bases between them. This CDR3 is 18 amino acids long.

The genes are TRBV4-3 and TRBJ2-7; TRBD2 might be the D (6 bases). Looked up from germline, CDR1 is LGHNA and CDR2 is YSLEER. CDR3 length equals 15 residues. Deletions cut 0 bases from V and 4 bases from J, with 13 bases between. The CDR3 here is CASSQDGGTGYEQYF. CDR3 nucleotides: TGCGCCAGCAGCCAAGATGGCGGGACCGGGTACGAGCAGTACTTC.

This clonotype occurred a few times. The chain employs TRBV11-1 and TRBJ2-7; weak D call: TRBD1 (6 bases). Trimming shortened V by 8 bases and J by 2 bases, and 16 bases separated the two germline ends. Looked up from germline, CDR1 is SGHAT and CDR2 is FQDESV (reference sequence). The CDR3 extends over 14 amino acids. CDR3 sequence reads: CASGRTEGTYEQYF. CDR3 sequence (DNA): TGTGCCAGCGGCCGGACAGAAGGAACCTACGAGCAGTACTTC.

This chain connects TRBV10-3 to TRBJ2-3, with 10 bases lining up with TRBD1. Trimming took 0 bases from V and 4 from J; bases not matched to a gene: 4. Per the germline V gene, CDR1 is ENHRY and CDR2 is SYGVKD. This CDR3 is built from 16 residues. CDR3 region: CAISESDRGPPDTQYF. CDR3 nucleotides: TGTGCCATCAGTGAGTCTGACAGGGGGCCCCCAGATACGCAGTATTTT.

The chain combines TRBV3-1 with TRBJ2-1, with a tentative D call TRBD1 (6 bases). CDR3 size: 15 residues. The germline gives CDR1 LGHDT, CDR2 YNNKEL (reference sequence). Trimming stripped 0 bases from V and 2 bases from J, with 8 bases between. CDR3 nucleotide sequence: TGTGCCAGCAGCCAAGAGGGGACACCCTACAATGAGCAGTTCTTC. This gives the protein CASSQEGTPYNEQFF.

In this sample, this clonotype turned up many times. This chain links TRBV6-6 with TRBJ1-3; D is uncertain. Looked up from germline, CDR1 is MNHNY and CDR2 is SVGAGI (reference sequence). The CDR3 is 16 residues long. The germline V and J ends were trimmed by 0 bases and 4 bases, with 13 bases remaining between them. DNA for the CDR3: TGTGCCAGCAGTTACTCAGACTCCCCGGGAGGAAACACCATATATTTT. It yields the protein CASSYSDSPGGNTIYF.

This sequence joins TRBV6-2 or TRBV6-3 and TRBJ2-6; D is unresolved. Germline V lookup: CDR1 MNHEY, CDR2 SVGEGT. This CDR3 has 14 amino acids. The V gene lost 6 bases and the J gene lost 0 bases, with 6 bases spanning the gap. CDR3 sequence (DNA): TGTGCCAGCAGACGCCGCTCTGGGGCCAACGTCCTGACTTTC. The encoded protein is CASRRRSGANVLTF.